The clone carrying this TCR beta chain was counted between two and nine times. The sample is drawn from a study of identical twins. TCRdb ran MiXCR on the 5' RACE reads and lists one entry per CDR3 protein. The sample lists approximately 210,000 distinct CDR3 sequences, 15% to 20% seen once, with 35% to 45% in the top ten. The trim removed 2 bases at V and 4 bases at J, leaving 12 bases unmatched. The CDR3 spans 19 residues. Germline CDR1 SGHAT, CDR2 FQDESV (reference sequence). These data were also filed under a second study, of T cells expressing NK-cell markers. As that report states: Among CD8+ T cells from over 5 donors, dominant NKG2C+ clonotypes accounted for about 1.0-7.0%.

The sample comprised CD8+ T cells sorted from blood. This TCR was recovered from a woman aged 18-35 years in good health. The gene calls are TRBV11-1 and TRBJ2-1, with 12 bases matching TRBD2. CDR3: CASSLKAASGRAGYNEQFF. The CDR3 DNA sequence: TGTGCCAGCAGCTTAAAGGCCGCTAGCGGGAGGGCCGGGTACAATGAGCAGTTCTTC.